These 32 T cell receptor beta chains came from one sample sequenced in a study of control samples from healthy donors and cancer patients. The table came from immunoSEQ multiplex PCR; TCRdb's copy has only in-frame clones and leaves some out. The repertoire holds tens of thousands of clones, under 95% seen once, with around an eighth in the top ten. Material for sequencing was PBMCs. The receptors derive from a man in his forties or fifties with lung cancer.

This chain links TRBV27 with TRBJ2-7, with TRBD1 identical over 7 bases. This CDR3 is 13 amino acids long. V was clipped by 7 bases and J by 4 bases; unmatched bases: 7. Germline CDR1 reads MNHEY; CDR2 reads SMNVEV (reference sequence). CDR3 loop: CASIPTGSYEQYF. CDR3 DNA: TGTGCCAGCATCCCGACAGGGTCGTACGAGCAGTACTTC.

The chain has TRBV5-1 and TRBJ2-2; 9 bases align to TRBD2. CDR1 and CDR2 (germline): SGHRS, YFSETQ. V gave up 4 bases and J gave up 4 bases; unmatched junction bases: 8. The CDR3 length is 16 residues. CDR3 DNA sequence: TGCGCCAGCAGCACGGGCAGCGGGGGGTCCACCGGGGAGCTGTTTTTT. It translates to CASSTGSGGSTGELFF. The full variable domain, rest sourced from reference TRBV5-1 and TRBJ2-2, is KAGVTQTPRYLIKTRGQQVTLSCSPISGHRSVSWYQQTPGQGLQFLFEYFSETQRNKGNFPGRFSGRQFSNSRSEMNVSTLELGDSALYLCASSTGSGGSTGELFFGEGSRLTVL.

In the case of this clone: Because the CDR3's place on the DNA is in doubt, the DNA is left out and the CDR3 is given as listed by TCRdb. The chain links TRBV3-1 (or the pseudogene TRBV3-2) to TRBJ2-4; TRBD1, the table's D call, was not compared with the DNA. Germline V lookup: CDR1 LGHDT, CDR2 YNNKEL (reference sequence). The CDR3 spans 14 residues, counting both ends. CDR3 sequence reads: CASSQVGQGAPGYF.

The chain has TRBV11-2 and TRBJ1-3; D is ambiguous. CDR3 length equals 16 residues. V lost 1 base and J lost 0, with 10 bases in between. Looked up from germline, CDR1 is SGHAT and CDR2 is FQNNGV. This CDR3 reads CASSLVAGFSGNTIYF. The CDR3 DNA follows: TGTGCCAGCAGCTTAGTAGCAGGATTCTCTGGAAACACCATATATTTT.

The chain recombines TRBV10-2 with TRBJ1-1; D is unclear. V was shortened by 0 bases and J by 12 bases, with 11 bases between the two germline ends. The germline V gene encodes CDR1 WSHSY and CDR2 SAAADI. This CDR3 spans 12 amino acids. DNA for the CDR3: TGCGCCAGCAGTGAGTCGATAGGGAAAACTTTCTTT. It specifies CASSESIGKTFF.

This clone was observed a few times. The chain carries TRBV3-1 (or the pseudogene TRBV3-2) and TRBJ2-2; 7 bases match TRBD1. The CDR3 spans 14 residues. Trimming removed 4 bases from V and 4 bases from J; junction bases left unmatched: 3. From germline, CDR1 is LGHDT and CDR2 YNNKEL (reference sequence). CDR3 sequence reads: CASSPGQSTGELFF. In DNA, the CDR3 is TGTGCCAGCAGCCCGGGACAGTCCACCGGGGAGCTGTTTTTT.

This clone came up once. This chain links TRBV6-4 with TRBJ2-7, with no clear D. V was pared by 3 bases and J by 2 bases, with 11 bases between. This CDR3 comprises 14 residues. Germline V lookup: CDR1 MRHNA, CDR2 SNTAGT. The CDR3 sequence is CASSEHPLTYEQYF. In DNA, the CDR3 is TGTGCCAGCAGTGAACACCCCCTGACCTACGAGCAGTACTTC.

The CDR3 is CASSPLAGAGDEQYF. The CDR3 DNA reads TGTGCCAGCTCACCACTCGCGGGGGCGGGGGACGAGCAGTACTTC. The V gene is TRBV18, the J gene TRBJ2-7; TRBD2 might be the D (7 bases). V was pared by 1 base and J by 5 bases, with 15 bases between. Germline values: CDR1 KGHSH, CDR2 LQKENI. The CDR3 totals 15 residues.

The chain has TRBV10-3 and TRBJ2-2; D remains unclear. With 6 bases removed from V and 5 bases from J, the gap between germline ends came to 13 bases. This CDR3 region has 14 residues. CDR1 ENHRY and CDR2 SYGVKD come from the germline V gene. The CDR3 here is CAISPLVETGELFF. CDR3 in DNA: TGTGCCATCAGCCCCCTTGTTGAAACCGGGGAGCTGTTTTTT.

The chain carries TRBV14 and TRBJ1-2; D not resolved. Between the trimmed V and J ends, which lost 0 bases and 1 base, there was a span of 3 bases. The CDR3 has 13 amino acids. Germline CDR1 SGHDN, CDR2 FVKESK. CDR3 nucleotide sequence: TGTGCCAGCAGCCAAGACTATAACTATGGCTACACCTTC. Protein: CASSQDYNYGYTF. The complete variable domain, with remaining parts taken from reference TRBV14 and TRBJ1-2, reads EAGVTQFPSHSVIEKGQTVTLRCDPISGHDNLYWYRRVMGKEIKFLLHFVKESKQDESGMPNNRFLAERTGGTYSTLKVQPAELEDSGVYFCASSQDYNYGYTFGSGTRLTVV.

The chain couples TRBV7-3 to TRBJ2-2; 7 positions agree with TRBD1. The germline V gene has CDR1 SGHTA and CDR2 FQGTGA. V shed 3 bases, J shed 3 bases, and the junction held 4 bases outside the gene matches. This CDR3 has 15 residues. The DNA of the CDR3 is TGTGCCAGCAGCTTCAACAGGGGAGACACCGGGGAGCTGTTTTTT. Its protein product is CASSFNRGDTGELFF.

The V and J genes are TRBV28 and TRBJ1-2; 8 bases map to TRBD1. V was clipped by 5 bases and J by 6 bases; unmatched bases: 14. The CDR3 spans 16 residues. Germline V gene lookup returns CDR1 MDHEN and CDR2 SYDVKM. The CDR3 loop reads CASSGGMGDRLHGYTF. The CDR3 nucleotides read TGTGCCAGCAGTGGGGGGATGGGGGACAGGCTCCATGGCTACACCTTC.

This clone was observed a single time. The rearrangement uses TRBV12-5 and TRBJ1-4; D might be TRBD1 (5 bases). This CDR3 is 12 amino acids long. Germline V gene sequence: CDR1 LGHNT, CDR2 FRNRAP. Trimming shortened V by 9 bases and J by 10 bases, and 15 bases separated the two germline ends. CDR3 sequence reads: CASSDRGGKLFF. CDR3 nucleotide sequence: TGTGCTAGCTCTGATCGGGGGGGAAAACTGTTTTTT. The full variable domain, its missing parts supplied by reference TRBV12-5 and TRBJ1-4, is DARVTQTPRHKVTEMGQEVTMRCQPILGHNTVFWYRQTMMQGLELLAYFRNRAPLDDSGMPKDRFSAEMPDATLATLKIQPSEPRDSAVYFCASSDRGGKLFFGSGTQLSVL.

The chain has TRBV19 and TRBJ1-1; a weak D match, TRBD1 (5 bases). CDR1 is LNHDA, CDR2 SQIVND, per germline (reference sequence). The CDR3 runs to 13 residues. V was cut by 2 bases and J by 4 bases, with 8 bases left in between. The DNA for the CDR3 is TGTGCCAGTAGTATAAAGGGGACCACTGAAGCTTTCTTT. Translation gives CASSIKGTTEAFF.

This clone was recorded once. One end of the junction fails to match germline, which may point to a read error. Other DNA sequences from this sample encode an identical CDR3 as well. The CDR3 protein is CASSFQWGGSCVF. The CDR3 DNA is TGTGCCAGCAGCTTTCAATGGGGGGGGTCCTGTGTCTTC. The chain employs TRBV5-4 and TRBJ2-1, with 7 bases matching TRBD2. CDR1 is SGHNT and CDR2 is YYREEE in the germline V gene (reference sequence). The CDR3 totals 13 residues.

The chain carries TRBV19 and TRBJ2-1; possibly TRBD1 for D (5 bases). Germline CDR1 and CDR2: LNHDA and SQIVND (reference sequence). The CDR3 contains 14 residues. Trimming pared 7 bases from V and 2 bases from J, leaving 12 bases between. The CDR3 sequence is CASKQRQTYNEQFF. The DNA of the CDR3 is TGTGCCAGTAAACAGCGACAGACCTACAATGAGCAGTTCTTC.

The chain joins TRBV7-9 to TRBJ1-2; D ambiguous. Germline V CDR1 and CDR2: SEHNR, FQNEAQ (reference sequence). The CDR3 contains 16 residues. With 2 bases removed from V and 5 bases from J, the gap between germline ends came to 18 bases. CDR3 coding DNA: TGTGCCAGCAGCTTAACCAGCCGCAGAGTCCCATATGGCTACACCTTC. Translation: CASSLTSRRVPYGYTF.

V gene TRBV15 combines with J gene TRBJ1-6; possibly TRBD1 for D (6 bases). V was trimmed by 1 base and J by 0 bases, leaving 10 bases between them. The germline gives CDR1 LNHNV, CDR2 YYDKDF (reference sequence). The CDR3 contains 17 residues. The CDR3 DNA sequence: TGTGCCACCAGCAGAGCGGGAGGGGGCTCCTATAATTCACCCCTCCACTTT. It is translated as CATSRAGGGSYNSPLHF.

This chain joins TRBV7-9 and TRBJ1-2, with 7 bases fitting TRBD1. This CDR3 is 12 amino acids long. CDR1 SEHNR and CDR2 FQNEAQ come from the germline V gene (reference sequence). Trimming took 6 bases from V and 7 from J; bases not matched to a gene: 5. The CDR3 nucleotides read TGTGCCAGCAGAGGGGGCTCTTTTGGCTACACCTTC. Amino acid sequence: CASRGGSFGYTF.

The chain uses TRBV18 and TRBJ1-1; TRBD1 agrees at 9 bases. There are 17 residues in the CDR3. Germline V gene lookup returns CDR1 KGHSH and CDR2 LQKENI. The V segment lost 4 bases and the J segment 4 bases; nucleotides outside the gene matches: 13. The CDR3 spells CASSLRTPRQGGTEAFF. The CDR3 DNA sequence: TGTGCCAGCTCACTTCGGACCCCCCGACAGGGGGGCACTGAAGCTTTCTTT.

The chain has TRBV12-3 or TRBV12-4 and TRBJ1-1; D not resolved. The CDR3 is 13 residues long. Trimming left V 4 bases short and J 2 bases short, with 8 bases between. This CDR3 is CASSSQLNTEAFF. In nucleotides, the CDR3 is TGTGCCAGCAGTTCCCAACTAAACACTGAAGCTTTCTTT.

This clone was seen only once. The gene calls are TRBV6-2 or TRBV6-3 and TRBJ2-2; TRBD1 might be the D (6 bases). Between the trimmed V and J ends, which lost 2 bases and 5 bases, there was a span of 18 bases. The CDR3 has 17 residues. Germline V gene sequence: CDR1 MNHEY, CDR2 SVGEGT. The CDR3 here is CASSYIRDISVTGELFF. DNA for the CDR3: TGTGCCAGCAGTTACATCCGGGACATTTCCGTTACCGGGGAGCTGTTTTTT.

The chain has TRBV25-1 and TRBJ2-1; 7 positions agree with TRBD1. The CDR3 covers 16 residues. Germline lookup yields CDR1 MGHDK and CDR2 SYGVNS. V lost 5 bases and J lost 4; bases outside the gene matches: 11. The CDR3 here is CASSSFRDSGYNEQFF. The CDR3 DNA reads TGTGCCAGCAGTTCCTTCCGGGACAGCGGATACAATGAGCAGTTCTTC.

This chain links TRBV29-1 with TRBJ2-1, with D perhaps TRBD1 or TRBD2 (5 bases each). There are 15 residues in the CDR3. Trimming pared 4 bases from V and 5 bases from J, leaving 18 bases between. Germline-derived CDR1 and CDR2 are SQVTM and ANQGSEA. CDR3 amino acids: CSVGRMSAQDNEQFF. For the CDR3, the DNA is TGCAGCGTTGGGAGGATGTCGGCACAGGACAATGAGCAGTTCTTC.

This clone has only one observation. The chain recombines TRBV5-1 with TRBJ1-1; D call uncertain. Trimming removed 0 bases at V and 1 base at J, with 7 bases between. The CDR3 is 14 residues long. Germline lookup yields CDR1 SGHRS and CDR2 YFSETQ. The CDR3 is CASSLVGGNTEAFF. The CDR3 DNA reads TGCGCCAGCAGCTTGGTAGGAGGGAACACTGAAGCTTTCTTT.

This clone was counted a few times. The chain recombines TRBV30 with TRBJ1-3, with D perhaps TRBD1 (6 bases). With 5 bases removed from V and 4 bases from J, the gap between germline ends came to 6 bases. The CDR3 loop spans 11 amino acids. Germline values: CDR1 GTSNPN, CDR2 SVGIG (reference sequence). The CDR3 DNA is TGTGCCTGGGACAGGGGAAACACCATATATTTT. Its protein product is CAWDRGNTIYF.

The sample holds a few counts of this clone. This chain connects TRBV30 to TRBJ2-2; 7 positions match TRBD1. Germline V gene sequence: CDR1 GTSNPN, CDR2 SVGIG (reference sequence). The CDR3 has 11 residues. V gave up 5 bases and J gave up 7 bases; unmatched junction bases: 1. This CDR3 reads CAWDRVGELFF. CDR3 coding DNA: TGTGCCTGGGACAGGGTCGGGGAGCTGTTTTTT. Drawing the rest from reference TRBV30 and TRBJ2-2, the complete variable domain is SQTIHQWPATLVQPVGSPLSLECTVEGTSNPNLYWYRQAAGRGLQLLFYSVGIGQISSEVPQNLSASRPQDRQFILSSKKLLLSDSGFYLCAWDRVGELFFGEGSRLTVL.

The chain has TRBV3-1 (or the pseudogene TRBV3-2) and TRBJ1-3; the D is unclear. Germline values: CDR1 LGHDT, CDR2 YNNKEL (reference sequence). This CDR3 has 14 amino acids. Trimming shortened V by 0 bases and J by 0 bases, and 3 bases separated the two germline ends. The DNA for the CDR3 is TGTGCCAGCAGCCAAGACATCTCTGGAAACACCATATATTTT. Translated, it gives CASSQDISGNTIYF.

The chain links TRBV11-2 to TRBJ2-7; possibly TRBD1 or TRBD2 for D (5 bases each). This CDR3 is 15 amino acids long. From germline, CDR1 is SGHAT and CDR2 FQNNGV. Trimming shortened V by 6 bases and J by 2 bases, and 17 bases separated the two germline ends. The CDR3: CASSWDGRITYEQYF. The CDR3 DNA follows: TGTGCCAGCAGTTGGGACGGACGGATCACCTACGAGCAGTACTTC.

This chain links TRBV6-5 with TRBJ1-1, with 9 bases matching TRBD1. J gave up 2 bases and V 6 bases, and 7 bases lay outside the gene matches. Germline V CDR1 and CDR2: MNHEY, SVGAGI. This CDR3 has 15 residues. In DNA form, the CDR3 reads TGTGCCAGCAGCACCACAGGGGGCGAAAACACTGAAGCTTTCTTT. Translated, it gives CASSTTGGENTEAFF.

The chain has TRBV2 and TRBJ2-2; 8 positions match TRBD1. The V and J ends lost 5 bases and 7 bases, in that order; junction bases with no gene match: 6. Germline CDR1 SNHLY, CDR2 FYNNEI. The CDR3 has 14 residues. In DNA form, the CDR3 reads TGTGCCAGCAGTTGGACAGGGAGTGGCGGGGAGCTGTTTTTT. Translation gives CASSWTGSGGELFF.

This chain uses TRBV11-2 with TRBJ1-1, with D possibly being TRBD1 (6 bases). CDR3 size: 13 residues. Trimming left V 6 bases short and J 7 bases short, with 15 bases between. Germline values: CDR1 SGHAT, CDR2 FQNNGV. CDR3 sequence (DNA): TGTGCCAGCAGATCAGGGGTAAGGGGTGAAGCTTTCTTT. Translation gives CASRSGVRGEAFF.